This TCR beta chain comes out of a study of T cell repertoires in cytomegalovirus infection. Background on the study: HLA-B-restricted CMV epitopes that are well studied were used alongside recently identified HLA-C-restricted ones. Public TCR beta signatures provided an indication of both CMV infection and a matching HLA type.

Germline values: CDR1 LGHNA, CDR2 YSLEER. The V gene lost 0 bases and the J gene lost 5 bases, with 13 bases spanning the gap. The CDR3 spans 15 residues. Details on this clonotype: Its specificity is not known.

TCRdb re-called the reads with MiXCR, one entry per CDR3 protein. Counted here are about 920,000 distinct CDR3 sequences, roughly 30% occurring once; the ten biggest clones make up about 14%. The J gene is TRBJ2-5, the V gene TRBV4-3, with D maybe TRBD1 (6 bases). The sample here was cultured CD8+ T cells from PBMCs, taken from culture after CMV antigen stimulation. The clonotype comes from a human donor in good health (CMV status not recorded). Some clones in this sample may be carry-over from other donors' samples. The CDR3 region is CASSQDPRQGETQYF. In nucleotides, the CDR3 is TGCGCCAGCAGCCAAGACCCCAGGCAGGGGGAGACCCAGTACTTC.